This paragraph reports one TCR beta chain. Repertoires were generated with immunoSEQ multiplex PCR, while TCRdb's copy carries only in-frame clones and drops some. The sample carries roughly 35,000 clones, 85% to 90% recorded once. Every patient relapsed after autologous stem cell transplantation, and brentuximab vedotin exposure varied. This specimen belongs to a study of PD-1 blockade in classical Hodgkin lymphoma. The ends were cut back, 0 bases at V and 3 bases at J, with 13 bases in the middle. The CDR3 has 15 residues. Germline V gene lookup returns CDR1 SGDLS and CDR2 YYNGEE. Material: peripheral blood mononuclear cells (PBMCs), obtained before the second cycle of nivolumab. The clonotype originates from a human donor with classical Hodgkin lymphoma. This rearrangement joins TRBV9 to TRBJ2-7; D is unresolved. The CDR3 region has the DNA TGTGCCAGCAGCGTAGATGTGACTCCTATCTACGAGCAGTACTTC. Residues: CASSVDVTPIYEQYF. The full variable domain, its missing parts supplied by reference TRBV9 and TRBJ2-7, is DSGVTQTPKHLITATGQRVTLRCSPRSGDLSVYWYQQSLDQGLQFLIQYYNGEERAKGNILERFSAQQFPDLHSELNLSSLELGDSALYFCASSVDVTPIYEQYFGPGTRLTVT.